This T cell receptor (beta chain) was recovered during a study of blood T cell repertoires in COVID-19. The wider study: The samples span acute and convalescent COVID-19 from the United States, Italy and Spain. From T cells, B-cell-depleted T cells, or PBMCs came the material, which was cDNA or gDNA.

This CDR3 has 16 amino acids. The germline CDR1 and CDR2 sequences are SGHDN and FVKESK. The V gene lost 5 bases and the J gene lost 2 bases, with 13 bases spanning the gap. Per the original methods: Nucleated cell number was recorded as an estimate derived from reference gene primer amplification. The method was immunoSEQ multiplex PCR; TCRdb's version includes in-frame clones alone and lacks a portion of them. Clone size and the V and J calls come from that table; the DNA yielded D and trimming. This sample carries some 25,000 clones, around 86% of them seen once, and the ten largest clones take 7.5% to 10%.

This clonotype was sampled from a human donor in a cohort sampled during active COVID-19. The genes are TRBV14 and TRBJ1-6; D possibly corresponds to TRBD1 (6 bases). The specimen sequenced was peripheral blood. The CDR3 reads CASSVTRGTYNSPLHF. The CDR3 bases are TGTGCCAGCAGCGTAACCAGGGGAACCTATAATTCACCCCTCCACTTT. Full variable domain (rest looked up from reference TRBV14 and TRBJ1-6): EAGVTQFPSHSVIEKGQTVTLRCDPISGHDNLYWYRRVMGKEIKFLLHFVKESKQDESGMPNNRFLAERTGGTYSTLKVQPAELEDSGVYFCASSVTRGTYNSPLHFGNGTRLTVT.